The T cell receptor beta chain described here comes from a study of blood T cell repertoires in COVID-19. Study-level background: Acute-phase and convalescent COVID-19 samples originated in the United States, Italy and Spain. T cells, B-cell-depleted T cells, or PBMCs supplied cDNA or gDNA.

Trimming cost V 0 bases and J 1 base, with 13 bases left between them. Germline CDR1 reads SGHDT; CDR2 reads YYEEEE. This CDR3 region has 16 residues. Authors' processing steps: How many nucleated cells were present was estimated from reference gene primer amplification. Measured with immunoSEQ multiplex PCR; TCRdb has only the in-frame clones, and not every one. Clonal size and the V and J genes are those of that table, whereas D and trimming came from the DNA. Of approximately 130,000 clones detected, around 76% appear once; the ten largest clones hold roughly 10%. Sequenced material: peripheral blood. The J gene is TRBJ1-1, the V gene TRBV5-6; a possible D gene is TRBD1 (5 bases). This receptor was identified in a human donor in a cohort sampled during active COVID-19. CDR3 coding DNA: TGTGCCAGCAGCTTGGTGCGGGGGAGGACGAACACTGAAGCTTTCTTT. Encoded protein: CASSLVRGRTNTEAFF.